This T cell receptor (beta chain) was sequenced during a study of CD8 T cells in ankylosing spondylitis. Trimming took 5 bases from V and 0 from J, leaving 14 bases between them. The CDR3 contains 15 residues. Per the germline V gene, CDR1 is LNHDA and CDR2 is SQIVND (reference sequence). TCRdb recomputed calls from the 5' RACE reads with MiXCR, one row per CDR3 protein. The sample has more than 60,000 distinct CDR3 sequences; roughly 6.1% are singletons. The sequencing input was synovial fluid, either unsorted or a sorted T cell fraction (not recorded which). The sequence came from a male donor with ankylosing spondylitis. V is TRBV19 and J is TRBJ2-7; weak D call: TRBD1 (6 bases). DNA of the CDR3: TGTGCCAGTAGTCCCGGGACGGACAGCTCCTACGAGCAGTACTTC. This sequence encodes CASSPGTDSSYEQYF.